This passage covers 22 T cell receptor beta chains from one sample sequenced in a study of glioma-infiltrating T cells. The iRepertoire nested amplicon-rescue multiplex PCR amplified TCR alpha and beta CDR3s from RNA. TCRdb re-called the multiplex PCR reads through MiXCR, storing one row per CDR3 protein. The profile shows about 190,000 distinct CDR3 sequences, approximately 30% of them singletons. The sample was glioma tissue, nonneoplastic brain tissue, or PBMCs (not recorded which). These receptors were collected from a human donor with low-grade glioma or glioblastoma, undergoing nonglioma brain surgery, or in good health (not recorded which).

A note on this clonotype: A much larger clone sits a single nucleotide away, making a read error possible. This chain connects TRBV27 to TRBJ2-7, with 8 bases that match TRBD2. The CDR3 contains 15 residues. J gave up 3 bases and V 5 bases, and 9 bases lay outside the gene matches. The V gene's germline CDR1 is MNHEY and CDR2 SMNVEV (reference sequence). The CDR3 nucleotides read TGTGCCAGCAGTCCCGCGGGGGGAGGCCACTACGAGCAGTACTTC. This encodes CASSPAGGGHYEQYF.

This chain joins TRBV6-2 or TRBV6-3 and TRBJ2-7, with D possibly matching TRBD1 (6 bases). The germline gives CDR1 MNHEY, CDR2 SVGEGT. The CDR3 is 16 residues long. The V and J ends lost 4 bases and 3 bases respectively, with 19 bases between them. In DNA form, the CDR3 reads TGTGCCAGCAGTTGCTCCACTACAGGGAGCTACTACGAGCAGTACTTC. This sequence encodes CASSCSTTGSYYEQYF.

This clonotype was observed a handful of times. The chain couples TRBV7-8 to TRBJ2-5, with 10 bases fitting TRBD2. CDR3 length equals 15 residues. CDR1 and CDR2 from the germline V gene are SGHVS and FQNEAQ. With 5 bases clipped from V and 5 bases from J, the junction kept 8 bases outside the gene matches. CDR3 nucleotides: TGTGCCAGCAGCGCCCGACTAGCGGGTGGGGAGACCCAGTACTTC. Protein: CASSARLAGGETQYF.

This clonotype was found many times. The V and J genes are TRBV4-3 and TRBJ2-1, with 10 bases fitting TRBD1. V was pared by 3 bases and J by 6 bases, with 8 bases of the junction left unmatched. Per germline, CDR1 LGHNA and CDR2 YSLEER. This CDR3 is 16 amino acids long. Here the CDR3 reads CASSQGTGTGVNEQFF. CDR3 DNA: TGCGCCAGCAGCCAGGGGACCGGGACAGGGGTCAATGAGCAGTTCTTC.

The chain carries TRBV19 and TRBJ2-1; a possible D gene is TRBD2 (5 bases). Between the trimmed V and J ends, which lost 3 bases and 10 bases, there was a span of 16 bases. The CDR3 length is 14 residues. Looked up from germline, CDR1 is LNHDA and CDR2 is SQIVND (reference sequence). Here the CDR3 reads CASSITHPTGEQFF. In DNA form, the CDR3 reads TGTGCCAGTAGTATTACCCATCCGACGGGGGAGCAGTTCTTC.

This chain uses TRBV11-1 with TRBJ1-6; D remains ambiguous. There are 14 residues in the CDR3. Deletions cut 3 bases from V and 8 bases from J, with 11 bases between. From germline, CDR1 is SGHAT and CDR2 FQDESV (reference sequence). DNA for the CDR3: TGTGCCAGCAGCTTTGACATGCGAGATTCACCCCTCCACTTT. Its translation: CASSFDMRDSPLHF.

A word on this clonotype: A read error may be the cause here, since a much bigger clone is one base away. This rearrangement joins TRBV12-3 or TRBV12-4 to TRBJ1-2; D unresolved. The CDR3 runs to 14 residues. The CDR3 DNA reads as TGTGCCAGCAGTTTTACGCCCTCTAACCATGGCTACACCTTC. Its protein product is CASSFTPSNHGYTF.

This clonotype was observed at least ten times. The chain joins TRBV5-4 to TRBJ2-3; 10 bases fit TRBD1. Germline V gives CDR1 SGHNT, CDR2 YYREEE (reference sequence). The trim removed 3 bases at V and 0 bases at J, leaving 7 bases unmatched. The CDR3 is made up of 17 amino acids. The CDR3 region has the DNA TGTGCCAGCAGCTCCGGCAGACAGGGGGCAAGCACAGATACGCAGTATTTT. The encoded protein is CASSSGRQGASTDTQYF.

This clonotype was counted many times. The chain employs TRBV3-1 and TRBJ2-3, with D maybe TRBD2 (5 bases). The CDR3 spans 15 residues. Germline assignment: CDR1 LGHDT and CDR2 YNNKEL (reference sequence). Trimming cost V 3 bases and J 1 base, with 11 bases left between them. The CDR3 sequence: CASSHRRLGTDTQYF. CDR3 DNA: TGTGCCAGCAGCCATCGGAGGCTGGGCACAGATACGCAGTATTTT.

This clonotype was seen many times. The chain carries TRBV29-1 and TRBJ2-7; D is perhaps TRBD2 (6 bases). CDR1 is SQVTM, CDR2 ANQGSEA, per germline. The CDR3 loop spans 10 amino acids. CDR3 in DNA: TGCAGCGTTCAGAGGGCGGGACTCGAGGTC. It is translated as CSVQRAGLEV.

This clonotype occurred a few times. The V and J genes are TRBV7-2 and TRBJ2-7; TRBD2 is a possible D gene (5 bases). Between the trimmed V and J ends, which lost 1 base and 0 bases, there was a span of 10 bases. Germline V gives CDR1 SGHTA, CDR2 FQGNSA. The CDR3 has 15 amino acids. CDR3 coding DNA: TGTGCCAGCAGCTTAGAATCGGGAAGCTCCTACGAGCAGTACTTC. The encoded protein is CASSLESGSSYEQYF.

For this clonotype: A read error is possible here, since a much larger clone lies one base away. It is likely a read error, because the conserved phenylalanine at the end of the CDR3 is missing. V gene TRBV15 combines with J gene TRBJ2-3, with D unclear. The CDR3 sequence is 16 residues long. Germline CDR1 LNHNV, CDR2 YYDKDF (reference sequence). With 3 bases removed from V and 1 base from J, the gap between germline ends came to 14 bases. CDR3 bases: TGTGCCACCAGCAGGGCCCGGTCTGCCGGCACAGATACGCAGTATCTT. Its translation: CATSRARSAGTDTQYL.

This clonotype was seen at least ten times. The rearrangement uses TRBV29-1 and TRBJ2-1, with 7 positions matching TRBD1. In germline, CDR1 is SQVTM, CDR2 ANQGSEA. The CDR3 has 13 residues. Trimming cost V 5 bases and J 7 bases; bases outside gene matches: 8. CDR3 DNA: TGCAGCGTTATAAAGACAGGGACGAATGAGCAGTTCTTC. It yields the protein CSVIKTGTNEQFF.

A single count supports this clonotype. One junction end disagrees with the germline gene, perhaps due to a read error. This chain's CDR3 is CASQRFGAGGNTGELLF. The CDR3 DNA follows: TGTGCCAGCCAAAGGTTTGGCGCGGGAGGCAACACCGGGGAGCTGCTTTTT. This chain uses TRBV28 with TRBJ2-2; 8 positions match TRBD2. The length of the CDR3 is 17 residues. The germline CDR1 and CDR2 sequences are MDHEN and SYDVKM. Complete variable domain (other parts from reference TRBV28 and TRBJ2-2): DVKVTQSSRYLVKRTGEKVFLECVQDMDHENMFWYRQDPGLGLRLIYFSYDVKMKEKGDIPEGYSVSREKKERFSLILESASTNQTSMYLCASQRFGAGGNTGELLFGEGSRLTVL.

The rearrangement uses TRBV19 and TRBJ2-7; TRBD1 matches at 10 bases. This CDR3 region has 16 residues. V trimming: 1 base; J trimming: 3 bases; junction bases outside the gene matches: 6. The germline V gene encodes CDR1 LNHDA and CDR2 SQIVND (reference sequence). In nucleotides, the CDR3 is TGTGCCAGTAGTATAGGGGCGGGACAGGGGAACTACGAGCAGTACTTC. It translates to CASSIGAGQGNYEQYF.

This clonotype occurred many times. This chain uses TRBV6-1 with TRBJ1-5; a possible D gene is TRBD1 (6 bases). Germline CDR1 MNHNS, CDR2 SASEGT. The V and J ends lost 6 bases and 0 bases respectively, with 12 bases between them. The CDR3 is 15 residues long. CDR3 in amino acids: CASRFGTYSNQPQHF. As DNA, the CDR3 is TGTGCCAGCAGGTTCGGGACATATAGCAATCAGCCCCAGCATTTT.

This clonotype was seen many times. V and J are TRBV2 and TRBJ1-2, with D tentatively TRBD1 (5 bases). CDR1 and CDR2 from the germline V gene are SNHLY and FYNNEI. This CDR3 has 14 residues. The V end lost 6 bases, the J end lost 2 bases, and 13 bases lay between the germline ends. For the CDR3, the DNA is TGTGCCAGCAGATTTGACAGCATCAACTATGGCTACACCTTC. This gives the protein CASRFDSINYGYTF.

The rearrangement links TRBV24-1 to TRBJ2-1; 14 bases are shared with TRBD2. Germline CDR1 KGHDR, CDR2 SFDVKD. This CDR3 spans 16 amino acids. The ends lost 3 bases at V and 7 bases at J; junction bases unmatched: 4. CDR3: CATSDMTSGRANEQFF. CDR3 coding DNA: TGTGCCACCAGTGATATGACTAGCGGGAGGGCGAATGAGCAGTTCTTC.

This clonotype was recorded many times. The chain is built from TRBV19 and TRBJ2-1; TRBD2 agrees at 10 bases. The CDR3 covers 14 residues. CDR1 and CDR2 (germline): LNHDA, SQIVND (reference sequence). Trimming took 5 bases from V and 7 from J; bases not matched to a gene: 5. CDR3 nucleotide sequence: TGTGCCAGTAGTCGAGCGGGAGGGGGAAATGAGCAGTTCTTC. It is translated as CASSRAGGGNEQFF.

In the case of this clonotype: Sequence at one end of the junction differs from germline and may be a read error. This chain joins TRBV14 and TRBJ2-5, with D possibly being TRBD2 (5 bases). CDR1 and CDR2 (germline): SGHDN, FVKESK. The CDR3 is 16 amino acids. The CDR3 sequence is CASSLLEGERQETKYF. CDR3 DNA: TGTGCCAGCAGCTTACTAGAGGGAGAGAGACAAGAGACCAAGTACTTC.

This clonotype was recorded at least ten times. The gene calls are TRBV20-1 and TRBJ2-7; 9 bases fit TRBD1. Germline CDR1 reads DFQATT; CDR2 reads SNEGSKA (reference sequence). The CDR3 covers 14 residues. J was trimmed by 2 bases and V by 7 bases; bases with no gene match: 9. The CDR3: CSVVSGTGTYEQYF. CDR3 DNA: TGCAGTGTGGTTTCCGGGACAGGGACCTACGAGCAGTACTTC.

The sample holds many counts of this clonotype. The chain employs TRBV15 and TRBJ2-1; 7 bases are a match to TRBD2. The CDR3 is 14 residues long. Per germline, CDR1 LNHNV and CDR2 YYDKDF (reference sequence). V was clipped by 0 bases and J by 6 bases; unmatched bases: 2. CDR3 loop: CATSRDLAVNEQFF. The CDR3 DNA sequence: TGTGCCACCAGCAGAGACCTAGCGGTCAATGAGCAGTTCTTC.